Below are 15 T cell receptor beta chains sequenced from a single sample in a study of lymphopenia after photon versus proton radiotherapy. Clones were sequenced by immunoSEQ multiplex PCR, and TCRdb holds only the in-frame ones, with some missing. This table has fewer than 70,000 clones, about nine tenths appearing once. The specimen comprised peripheral blood, sampled from a patient treated with proton-based radiotherapy. Every receptor here comes from an elderly man with esophageal cancer.

V usage is TRBV5-4 and J usage is TRBJ1-6; D is uncertain. This CDR3 spans 17 amino acids. Trimming removed 0 bases from V and 4 bases from J, with 14 bases in between. Germline values: CDR1 SGHNT, CDR2 YYREEE (reference sequence). CDR3 nucleotides: TGTGCCAGCAGCTTGGGGATTGTGGGAACGTATAATTCACCCCTCCACTTT. It encodes CASSLGIVGTYNSPLHF.

This clone was observed a few times. This chain joins TRBV30 and TRBJ1-6, with a weak D call TRBD1 (5 bases). Trimming stripped 0 bases from V and 8 bases from J, with 11 bases between. CDR3 size: 14 residues. Germline loops: CDR1 GTSNPN, CDR2 SVGIG (reference sequence). As DNA, the CDR3 is TGTGCCTGGAGTGTAGAGGGGCTAGATTCACCCCTCCACTTT. Its protein is CAWSVEGLDSPLHF.

The rearrangement links TRBV21-1 to TRBJ2-3; the table names TRBD1, a call not compared with the DNA. TRBV21-1 corresponds to a pseudogene. This CDR3 has 15 amino acids. CDR3 loop: CASSGDRGITDTQYF. CDR3 DNA sequence: TGTGCCAGCAGCGGGGACAGGGGGATCACAGATACGCAGTATTTT.

The chain employs TRBV30 and TRBJ2-3; a weak D match, TRBD1 (5 bases). The CDR3 loop spans 14 amino acids. The germline gives CDR1 GTSNPN, CDR2 SVGIG (reference sequence). V was clipped by 0 bases and J by 3 bases, with 10 bases between them. For the CDR3, the DNA is TGTGCCTGGAGTGTAGGGGTTTGGACAGATACGCAGTATTTT. Its translation: CAWSVGVWTDTQYF. Complete variable domain (other parts from reference TRBV30 and TRBJ2-3): SQTIHQWPATLVQPVGSPLSLECTVEGTSNPNLYWYRQAAGRGLQLLFYSVGIGQISSEVPQNLSASRPQDRQFILSSKKLLLSDSGFYLCAWSVGVWTDTQYFGPGTRLTVL.

The gene calls are TRBV30 and TRBJ2-5; 7 nucleotides align to TRBD2. The trim removed 3 bases at V and 5 bases at J, leaving 9 bases unmatched. From germline, CDR1 is GTSNPN and CDR2 SVGIG (reference sequence). There are 14 residues in the CDR3. The CDR3 DNA is TGTGCCTGGAGCGCGGGAGTGGATCAGGAGACCCAGTACTTC. Protein: CAWSAGVDQETQYF.

The CDR3 is CSVEDPSGTSYEQYF. The CDR3 bases are TGCAGCGTTGAAGATCCAAGCGGGACATCCTACGAGCAGTACTTC. The chain uses TRBV29-1 and TRBJ2-7; a weak D match, TRBD2 (7 bases). V dropped 0 bases and J dropped 1 base, with 13 bases sitting between them. The CDR3 has 15 residues. The V gene's germline CDR1 is SQVTM and CDR2 ANQGSEA.

This clone came up a few times. This chain connects TRBV7-3 to TRBJ2-3; TRBD1 or TRBD2 may be the D gene (5 bases each). This CDR3 region has 15 residues. Germline CDR1 and CDR2: SGHTA and FQGTGA. Trimming cost V 5 bases and J 2 bases, with 14 bases left between them. CDR3 DNA: TGTGCCAGCAGCCCCAATGGGGGTTCCACAGATACGCAGTATTTT. It encodes CASSPNGGSTDTQYF.

The chain carries TRBV5-4 and TRBJ2-5; 7 positions agree with TRBD1. CDR1 is SGHNT, CDR2 YYREEE, per germline (reference sequence). The CDR3 runs 14 residues. V lost 2 bases to trimming and J lost 5 bases; unmatched junction nucleotides: 6. The CDR3 region is CASSFPGGWETQYF. The CDR3 coding sequence is TGTGCCAGCAGCTTCCCAGGGGGATGGGAGACCCAGTACTTC.

The sample holds a few counts of this clone. This chain connects TRBV15 to TRBJ2-6; 7 positions agree with TRBD1. This CDR3 is 17 amino acids long. Germline lookup yields CDR1 LNHNV and CDR2 YYDKDF (reference sequence). The V and J ends lost 5 bases and 1 base, in that order; junction bases with no gene match: 8. CDR3 in DNA: TGTGCCACCAGCGGCAGTCAGGGGGTGTCTGGGGCCAACGTCCTGACTTTC. Its protein product is CATSGSQGVSGANVLTF.

The chain joins TRBV21-1 to TRBJ2-5; TRBD2 was called by the table and not checked on the DNA. With the DNA end fitting TRBJ2-7 better, the J assignment may be wrong. TRBV21-1 is termed a pseudogene. The CDR3 contains 17 residues. CDR3 region: CASSKVGTPQLGYEQYF. CDR3 nucleotide sequence: TGTGCCAGCAGCAAAGTAGGGACTCCTCAGTTAGGCTACGAGCAGTACTTC.

The CDR3 sequence is CASSVGPGLAGEETQYF. Written as DNA, the CDR3 is TGTGCCAGCAGCGTAGGCCCGGGACTAGCGGGAGAGGAGACCCAGTACTTC. The V and J genes are TRBV9 and TRBJ2-5; 14 bases are shared with TRBD2. This CDR3 has 17 residues. The germline CDR1 and CDR2 sequences are SGDLS and YYNGEE. J lost 5 bases, V lost 0 bases, and 6 bases had no gene match.

V usage is TRBV4-1 and J usage is TRBJ1-6, with 8 positions matching TRBD1. CDR1 is MGHRA, CDR2 YSYEKL, per germline. This CDR3 region has 15 residues. V lost 5 bases, J lost 8 bases, and 8 bases stayed unmatched. The CDR3 spells CASSTSTGAYSPLHF. In DNA form, the CDR3 reads TGCGCCAGCAGCACCTCGACAGGGGCTTATTCACCCCTCCACTTT.

In its sample, this clone was seen once. This sequence joins TRBV7-7 and TRBJ2-5; TRBD2 matches 15 bases. CDR1 is SSHAT and CDR2 is FNYEAQ in the germline V gene (reference sequence). With 5 bases clipped from V and 4 bases from J, the junction kept 5 bases outside the gene matches. The CDR3 totals 16 residues. CDR3 nucleotide sequence: TGTGCCAGCAGCCCAGGACTAGCGGGAGGGCGAGAGACCCAGTACTTC. The encoded protein is CASSPGLAGGRETQYF.

The gene calls are TRBV5-1 and TRBJ2-7, with 12 bases aligning to TRBD2. This CDR3 spans 17 amino acids. After removal of 1 base from V and 2 bases from J, the junction contained 7 bases not matched to a gene. Germline V gene sequence: CDR1 SGHRS, CDR2 YFSETQ. This CDR3 is CASSLLRASGRAYEQYF. The CDR3 DNA reads TGCGCCAGCAGCTTGCTCCGGGCTAGCGGGAGGGCCTACGAGCAGTACTTC. The variable domain in full, with the rest retrieved from reference TRBV5-1 and TRBJ2-7, is KAGVTQTPRYLIKTRGQQVTLSCSPISGHRSVSWYQQTPGQGLQFLFEYFSETQRNKGNFPGRFSGRQFSNSRSEMNVSTLELGDSALYLCASSLLRASGRAYEQYFGPGTRLTVT.

V usage is TRBV11-2 and J usage is TRBJ2-5; D gene uncertain. V lost 4 bases, J lost 4 bases, and 13 bases lay in between. CDR1 and CDR2 (germline): SGHAT, FQNNGV. CDR3 length: 14 amino acids. The CDR3 region has the DNA TGTGCCAGCAGCTCCCCCACGGACCCAGAGACCCAGTACTTC. Translated, it gives CASSSPTDPETQYF. Based on the CDR3 plus reference TRBV11-2 and TRBJ2-5, the full variable domain is EAGVAQSPRYKIIEKRQSVAFWCNPISGHATLYWYQQILGQGPKLLIQFQNNGVVDDSQLPKDRFSAERLKGVDSTLKIQPAKLEDSAVYLCASSSPTDPETQYFGPGTRLLVL.